This TCR beta chain was sequenced during a study of cytomegalovirus exposure and HLA in healthy donors. Findings and caveats of the study: With later analysis, a missense DCLRE1C variant became linked to TCR beta V- and J-gene trimming.

Details on this clone: Its antigen is still unknown.

This CDR3 spans 17 amino acids. Trimming cost V 2 bases and J 4 bases; bases outside gene matches: 8. Germline CDR1 SGHAT, CDR2 FQNNGV. The PCR made use of 60 Vbeta and 13 Jbeta primers. Profiling relied on immunoSEQ multiplex PCR, and the TCRdb table lists in-frame clones only, not all of them. There are roughly 80,000 clones in the sample; approximately 61% occur only once, and 6.9% lies in the top ten. The chain joins TRBV11-2 to TRBJ1-6; TRBD1 agrees at 7 bases. This receptor was taken from a woman between 50 and 59 years old in good health and CMV-seropositive. Material: PBMCs. In nucleotides, the CDR3 is TGTGCCAGCAGCTTACACCCGGGACAGACGTATAATTCACCCCTCCACTTT. Protein: CASSLHPGQTYNSPLHF.